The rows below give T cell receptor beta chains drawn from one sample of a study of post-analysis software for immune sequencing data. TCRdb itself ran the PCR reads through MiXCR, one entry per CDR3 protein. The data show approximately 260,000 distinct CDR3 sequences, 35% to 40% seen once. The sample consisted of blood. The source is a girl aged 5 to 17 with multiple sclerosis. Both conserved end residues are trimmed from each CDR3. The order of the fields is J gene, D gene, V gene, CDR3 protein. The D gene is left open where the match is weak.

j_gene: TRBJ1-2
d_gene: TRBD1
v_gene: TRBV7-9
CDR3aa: ASSRTGAQGYGYT

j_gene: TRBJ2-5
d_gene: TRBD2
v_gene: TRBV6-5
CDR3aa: ASSYVAGVRETQY

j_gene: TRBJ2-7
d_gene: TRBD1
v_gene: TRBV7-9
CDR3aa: ASSSDRGHSYEQY

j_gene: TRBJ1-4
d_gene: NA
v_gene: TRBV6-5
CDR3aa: ASSPPGDEKLF

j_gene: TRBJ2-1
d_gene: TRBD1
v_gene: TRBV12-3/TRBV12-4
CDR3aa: ASSRPGQGRDEQF

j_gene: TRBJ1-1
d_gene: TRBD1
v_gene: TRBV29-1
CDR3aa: SVETGGTEAF

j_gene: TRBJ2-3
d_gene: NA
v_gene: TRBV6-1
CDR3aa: ASSRNAGTDTQY

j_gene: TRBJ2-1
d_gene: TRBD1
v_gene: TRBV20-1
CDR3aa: SARGTTRTGQSYNEQF

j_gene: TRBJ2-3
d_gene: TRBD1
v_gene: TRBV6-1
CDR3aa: ASSAGQGFAGTQY

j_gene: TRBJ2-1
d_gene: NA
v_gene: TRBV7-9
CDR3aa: ASSLVAGSGTNEQF

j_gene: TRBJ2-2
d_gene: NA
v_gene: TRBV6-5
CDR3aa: ASRLLSHDTGELF

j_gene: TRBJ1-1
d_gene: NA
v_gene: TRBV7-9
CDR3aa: ASSLAGTTEAF

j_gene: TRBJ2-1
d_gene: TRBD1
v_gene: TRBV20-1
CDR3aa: SARNRGTSYNEQF

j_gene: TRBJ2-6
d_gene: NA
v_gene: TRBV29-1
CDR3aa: SVTARSGANVLT

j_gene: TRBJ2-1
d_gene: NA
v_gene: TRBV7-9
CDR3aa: ASSLGSGYNEQF

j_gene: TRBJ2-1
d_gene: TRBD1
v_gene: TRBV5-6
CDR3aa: ASSWWTGDNEQF

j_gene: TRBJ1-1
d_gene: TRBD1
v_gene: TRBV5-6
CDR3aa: ASTIGQGKGNTEAF

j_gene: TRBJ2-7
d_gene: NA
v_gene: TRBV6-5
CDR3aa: ASSYSRASGSYEQY

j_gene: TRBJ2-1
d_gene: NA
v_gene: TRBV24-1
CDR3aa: ATSGRSSYNEQF

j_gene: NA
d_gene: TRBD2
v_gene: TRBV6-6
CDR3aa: ASTWERGPYEQY

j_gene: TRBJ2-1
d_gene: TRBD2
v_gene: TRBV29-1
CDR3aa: SVGQPGLGSYNEQF

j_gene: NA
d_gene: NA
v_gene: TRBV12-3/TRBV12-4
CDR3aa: ASSQSRETQY

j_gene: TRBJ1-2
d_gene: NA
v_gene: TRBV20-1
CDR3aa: SALYRFSNYGYT

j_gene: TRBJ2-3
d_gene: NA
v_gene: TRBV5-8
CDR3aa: ASSLQGNTQY